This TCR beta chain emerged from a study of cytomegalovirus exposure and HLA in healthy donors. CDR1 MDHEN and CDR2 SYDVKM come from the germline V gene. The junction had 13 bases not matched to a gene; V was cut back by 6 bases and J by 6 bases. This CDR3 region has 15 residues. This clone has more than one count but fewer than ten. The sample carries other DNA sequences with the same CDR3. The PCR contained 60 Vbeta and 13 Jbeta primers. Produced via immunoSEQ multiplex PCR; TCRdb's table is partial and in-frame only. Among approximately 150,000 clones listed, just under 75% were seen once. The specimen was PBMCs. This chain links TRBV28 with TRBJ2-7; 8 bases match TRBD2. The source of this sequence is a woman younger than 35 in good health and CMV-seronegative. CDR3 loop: CASRPAGRGAGEQYF. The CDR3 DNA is TGTGCCAGCAGACCAGCTGGGCGGGGGGCGGGCGAGCAGTACTTC.